A single T cell receptor (beta chain) is shown here with its context. Its antigen is unidentified. The entry originates in a study of T cells in narcolepsy. Study in general: Donors had narcolepsy type 1 or type 2, or were healthy controls. The study's findings and limits: Some memory CD4+ repertoires had no autoreactive clone sequences. HCRT-specific and TRIB2-specific autoreactive clonotypes appeared among same-patient CSF and blood CD4+ clonotypes.

V lost 10 bases to trimming and J lost 4 bases, with 16 bases between them. Germline CDR1 MNHEY, CDR2 SVGAGI. This CDR3 region has 14 residues. Repertoires were generated with immunoSEQ multiplex PCR, while TCRdb's copy carries only in-frame clones and drops some. The sample has approximately 20,000 clones, roughly 94% seen once. This sequence was found in a human donor with narcolepsy. The material sequenced was CD45RA- memory CD4+ T cells from PBMCs. The chain uses TRBV6-5 and TRBJ2-2; D is unclear. The CDR3 here is CATSEGFGTGELFF. The CDR3 nucleotides read TGTGCCACCTCCGAAGGGTTCGGCACCGGGGAGCTGTTTTTT.